This entry features one TCR beta chain sequence. The data derive from a study of human T cells and chemical hapten exposure. Study-level background: For sensitization, 2% DPC was applied to a 2 cm by 2 cm patch of upper inner arm skin.

Documented time point: pre-sensitization, week 0. Treatment meaning: therapeutic diphenylcyclopropenone sensitization with weekly scalp DPC. Blood sampling occurred before each patch-test application. Total RNA extraction was carried out from unfractionated whole blood. The CDR3 is made up of 12 amino acids. CDR1 is SGHAT, CDR2 FQNNGV, per germline. Trimming removed 5 bases from V and 7 bases from J, with 11 bases in between. TCRdb called the RACE reads again in MiXCR, with one record for every CDR3 protein. This sample has tens of thousands of distinct CDR3 sequences, with 9.5% to 15% found just once.

This rearrangement joins TRBV11-2 to TRBJ1-1; D gene ambiguous. This specimen was whole blood, taken in connection with sensitization to the hapten diphenylcyclopropenone (DPC). The receptor comes from a woman aged 30 to 39 with alopecia areata. Some clones in this sample may be carry-over from other donors' samples. The CDR3 nucleotides read TGTGCCAGCAGCATGCTTGGGCGTGAAGCTTTCTTT. This codes for CASSMLGREAFF.